This TCR beta chain was found in a study of T cell responses to AZD1222 COVID-19 vaccine. Overall study results and limits: CD4 TCRs linked to vaccination spanned spike, dominating at 160-218 and 743-854.

Sequencing was performed with immunoSEQ multiplex PCR; in TCRdb, only in-frame clones are kept and a portion is missing. The repertoire consists of about 30,000 clones, with approximately 89% occurring once and the leading ten covering around 45%. Concerning this clone: The target antigen is unknown.

The ends lost 7 bases at V and 2 bases at J; junction bases unmatched: 2. CDR1 and CDR2 (germline): KGHDR, SFDVKD. The CDR3 has 14 amino acids. The J gene is TRBJ2-2, the V gene TRBV24-1, with 8 bases lining up with TRBD2. Material: peripheral blood, obtained on day 0 of AZD1222 vaccination. The clonotype comes from an adult in good health. This chain's CDR3 is CATSRGGNTGELFF. The CDR3 DNA follows: TGTGCCACCAGCCGGGGGGGCAACACCGGGGAGCTGTTTTTT.